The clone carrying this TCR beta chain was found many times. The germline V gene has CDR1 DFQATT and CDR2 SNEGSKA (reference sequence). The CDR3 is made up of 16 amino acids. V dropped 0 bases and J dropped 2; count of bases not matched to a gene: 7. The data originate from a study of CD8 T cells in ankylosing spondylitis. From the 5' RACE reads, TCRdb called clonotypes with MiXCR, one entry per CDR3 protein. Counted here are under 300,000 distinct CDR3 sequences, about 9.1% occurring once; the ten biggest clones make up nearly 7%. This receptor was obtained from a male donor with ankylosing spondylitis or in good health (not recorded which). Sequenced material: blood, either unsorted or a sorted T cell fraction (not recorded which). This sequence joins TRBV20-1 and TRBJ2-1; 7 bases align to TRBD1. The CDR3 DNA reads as TGCAGTGCTAGAGACTTAGACAGGGCGCCCTACAATGAGCAGTTCTTC. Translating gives CSARDLDRAPYNEQFF.